This TCR beta chain stems from a study of CD8 T cells in Susac syndrome. There are 11 residues in the CDR3. Germline V gives CDR1 GTSNPN, CDR2 SVGIG (reference sequence). V was pared by 2 bases and J by 3 bases, with 5 bases between. Negative isolation yielded CD8+ and CD4+ T cells; FACS enriched TEMRA cells. The RNA input was roughly 0.45 to 1 ug, and it was reverse transcribed with random hexamers. A single record per CDR3 protein comes from TCRdb applying MiXCR to the immunoSEQ multiplex PCR reads. The table records about 130,000 distinct CDR3 sequences, over 85% of them present only once. This receptor was obtained from a human donor in good health. Sequenced material: CD4+ T cells from PBMCs. The chain combines TRBV30 with TRBJ2-7; D gene unclear. The CDR3 coding sequence is TGTGCCTGGAGTTACTACTACGAGCAGTACTTC. It encodes CAWSYYYEQYF.